This TCR beta chain originates from a study of shared clonotypes between healthy human individuals. Notes on the study in general: Genetic and exposure-history diversity was limited by the few donors.

As to this clone: Its specificity is not known.

Profiling relied on immunoSEQ multiplex PCR, and the TCRdb table lists in-frame clones only, not all of them. The profile shows around 1,100,000 clones, about 72% of them singletons. V was pared by 6 bases and J by 6 bases, with 15 bases between. The CDR3 totals 13 residues. Germline CDR1 reads SGHAT; CDR2 reads FQNNGV. Sequencing was performed on memory CD4+ T cells from PBMCs. As to subset: CD45RA-negative fraction. This chain joins TRBV11-2 and TRBJ2-7; D may be TRBD2 (5 bases). The receptor's source is a man between 18 and 35 years old in good health. Some clones in this sample may be carry-over from other donors' samples. The CDR3 loop reads CASSHFSAGEQYF. The CDR3 DNA follows: TGTGCCAGCAGTCACTTCTCGGCGGGCGAGCAGTACTTC.